Below, 29 T cell receptor beta chains from the same sample are listed, as sequenced in a study of blood T cell repertoires in COVID-19. Sequencing used immunoSEQ multiplex PCR; TCRdb keeps in-frame clones, though not all of them. The repertoire has about 76,000 clones, around 85% of them found once; the top ten carry 9.6%. Material: peripheral blood. The receptors here all came from a man in his forties or fifties with COVID-19, enrolled during active disease.

The V and J genes are TRBV6-2 or TRBV6-3 and TRBJ2-1; 12 nucleotides line up with TRBD2. The V gene's germline CDR1 is MNHEY and CDR2 SVGEGT. V shed 0 bases and J 8 bases; nucleotides not matched to a gene: 8. The CDR3 has 17 amino acids. CDR3 sequence: CASSYSYRLAGAYEQFF. For the CDR3, the DNA is TGTGCCAGCAGTTACTCGTACCGACTAGCGGGAGCCTATGAGCAGTTCTTC.

The V gene is TRBV5-1, the J gene TRBJ2-1, with unresolved D. CDR1 is SGHRS, CDR2 YFSETQ, per germline. V was cut by 5 bases and J by 0 bases, with 12 bases left in between. CDR3 length: 15 residues. CDR3 nucleotides: TGCGCCAGCAGGGTAACGAGGAGCTCCTACAATGAGCAGTTCTTC. This encodes CASRVTRSSYNEQFF.

The chain recombines TRBV28 with TRBJ1-6; no clear D. V shed 7 bases and J shed 7 bases, with 14 bases lying between them. Germline CDR1 reads MDHEN; CDR2 reads SYDVKM. The length of the CDR3 is 14 residues. DNA of the CDR3: TGTGCCAGCACCCGGGTAGGACTAAATTCACCCCTCCACTTT. It specifies CASTRVGLNSPLHF.

The chain links TRBV27 to TRBJ1-2; 12 positions match TRBD1. There are 13 residues in the CDR3. Germline CDR1 is MNHEY and CDR2 is SMNVEV (reference sequence). V trimming: 4 bases; J trimming: 8 bases; junction bases outside the gene matches: 2. CDR3 coding DNA: TGTGCCAGCAGTTGGGACAGGGGGCTCGGCTACACCTTC. Its protein product is CASSWDRGLGYTF.

This chain connects TRBV4-1 to TRBJ1-6; tentative D call: TRBD1 (6 bases). V was clipped by 5 bases and J by 5 bases, with 13 bases between them. Germline CDR1 reads MGHRA; CDR2 reads YSYEKL. The CDR3 sequence is 15 residues long. CDR3 in DNA: TGCGCCAGCAGCTTCGACCGGGACAATAATTCACCCCTCCACTTT. Its translation: CASSFDRDNNSPLHF.

The CDR3 nucleotides read TGTGCCAGCAGCCAATGGTCCTTTCCCGAGAGCGGCAGCACAGATACGCAGTATTTT. It encodes CASSQWSFPESGSTDTQYF. V and J are TRBV3-1 (or the pseudogene TRBV3-2) and TRBJ2-3; weak D call: TRBD2 (5 bases). V was clipped by 2 bases and J by 0 bases, with 21 bases between them. There are 19 residues in the CDR3. Germline loops: CDR1 LGHDT, CDR2 YNNKEL (reference sequence).

This chain joins TRBV28 and TRBJ1-5, with D unresolved. Trimming pared 5 bases from V and 2 bases from J, leaving 10 bases between. This CDR3 spans 14 amino acids. Germline CDR1 is MDHEN and CDR2 is SYDVKM. CDR3 in amino acids: CASSGLLGNQPQHF. The CDR3 DNA sequence: TGTGCCAGCAGTGGACTCCTGGGCAATCAGCCCCAGCATTTT.

The chain carries TRBV27 and TRBJ2-3; 12 positions match TRBD2. The CDR3 spans 15 residues. Germline CDR1 MNHEY, CDR2 SMNVEV (reference sequence). The J segment lost 8 bases and the V segment lost 4 bases, leaving 7 bases of the junction unmatched. CDR3 in amino acids: CASSSSGRAGVTQYF. The CDR3 DNA sequence: TGTGCCAGCAGTTCTAGCGGGAGGGCTGGGGTTACGCAGTATTTT.

The chain combines TRBV6-2 or TRBV6-3 with TRBJ1-1; D gene uncertain. V lost 0 bases and J 1 base, leaving 12 bases between the germline ends. The germline V gene has CDR1 MNHEY and CDR2 SVGEGT. This CDR3 has 16 amino acids. The CDR3 DNA reads as TGTGCCAGCAGTTACTCCGTTTTAACTGGGAACACTGAAGCTTTCTTT. Amino acids: CASSYSVLTGNTEAFF.

The chain carries TRBV9 and TRBJ2-2; 11 bases map to TRBD2. Trimming removed 3 bases from V and 7 bases from J; junction bases left unmatched: 11. The CDR3 spans 17 residues. In germline, CDR1 is SGDLS, CDR2 YYNGEE. The CDR3 nucleotides are TGTGCCAGCAGCGCGGGACTAGCGGTTTCTTTTATCGGGGAGCTGTTTTTT. Amino acids: CASSAGLAVSFIGELFF.

This rearrangement joins TRBV24-1 to TRBJ2-1, with D possibly being TRBD2 (7 bases). Germline assignment: CDR1 KGHDR and CDR2 SFDVKD. This CDR3 is 15 amino acids long. Trimming took 1 base from V and 9 from J, leaving 15 bases between them. The DNA of the CDR3 is TGTGCCACCAGTGATTTAGGGGGGGGTTCCGCTGAGCAGTTCTTC. This translates into CATSDLGGGSAEQFF.

The J gene is TRBJ2-7, the V gene TRBV4-2; D is possibly TRBD1 (5 bases). Germline V gene lookup returns CDR1 LGHNA and CDR2 YNFKEQ. V lost 0 bases and J lost 3, with 12 bases in between. The CDR3 spans 15 residues. This CDR3 is CASSQDWQGDYEQYF. In nucleotides, the CDR3 is TGTGCCAGCAGCCAAGATTGGCAGGGTGACTACGAGCAGTACTTC.

The chain uses TRBV28 and TRBJ2-7; 8 bases align to TRBD1. The germline CDR1 and CDR2 sequences are MDHEN and SYDVKM. CDR3 length: 14 amino acids. V lost 6 bases and J lost 3; bases outside the gene matches: 7. The CDR3 sequence: CASRQQGVLYEQYF. DNA for the CDR3: TGTGCCAGCAGGCAACAGGGGGTACTCTACGAGCAGTACTTC.

The table lists this clone with a count of one. The chain recombines TRBV19 with TRBJ1-2; 8 bases fit TRBD1. CDR1 and CDR2 (germline): LNHDA, SQIVND (reference sequence). The CDR3 spans 15 residues. The J segment lost 3 bases and the V segment lost 11 bases, leaving 14 bases of the junction unmatched. The CDR3 bases are TGTGCCGTTGGAGGGGTGATGGACAGGGACTATGGCTACACCTTC. Protein product: CAVGGVMDRDYGYTF.

This chain uses TRBV28 with TRBJ2-7; a weak D match, TRBD2 (5 bases). This CDR3 contains 13 residues. The ends were cut back, 10 bases at V and 9 bases at J, with 22 bases in the middle. Germline V CDR1 and CDR2: MDHEN, SYDVKM. Here the CDR3 reads CATSLRRPGWQYF. The CDR3 region has the DNA TGTGCCACCAGCCTTCGGAGGCCAGGATGGCAGTACTTC.

The V and J genes are TRBV24-1 and TRBJ2-7; 12 bases are shared with TRBD1. Trimming cost V 3 bases and J 5 bases; bases outside gene matches: 4. CDR3 length: 15 amino acids. Germline CDR1 and CDR2: KGHDR and SFDVKD. For the CDR3, the DNA is TGTGCCACCAGTGATCCCGGGACAGGGGGCCACGAGCAGTACTTC. Its protein is CATSDPGTGGHEQYF.

The V gene is TRBV6-5, the J gene TRBJ2-7; TRBD1 matches 9 bases. This CDR3 contains 13 residues. The V and J ends lost 8 bases and 6 bases, in that order; junction bases with no gene match: 8. Germline V gene data show CDR1 as MNHEY and CDR2 as SVGAGI. CDR3 residues: CASLRTGAGEQYF. CDR3 DNA: TGTGCCAGCCTCAGGACAGGGGCGGGCGAGCAGTACTTC.

The V and J genes are TRBV27 and TRBJ1-6; 9 nucleotides line up with TRBD1. CDR1 is MNHEY and CDR2 is SMNVEV in the germline V gene (reference sequence). The V gene end was trimmed by 6 bases and the J gene end by 9 bases; junction bases not matched to a gene: 12. The CDR3 is made up of 16 amino acids. CDR3 sequence: CASRNDWTGEGSPLHF. The CDR3 nucleotides read TGTGCCAGCAGGAATGATTGGACAGGGGAAGGTTCACCCCTCCACTTT.

The gene calls are TRBV5-1 and TRBJ1-1; D possibly corresponds to TRBD1 (5 bases). Germline CDR1 and CDR2: SGHRS and YFSETQ. V was clipped by 4 bases and J by 2 bases, with 30 bases between them. The CDR3 totals 20 residues. The CDR3 bases are TGCGCCAGCAGCCGGAGTCGTGGATCTCAAAGGGGTCCGGTAAACACTGAAGCTTTCTTT. This encodes CASSRSRGSQRGPVNTEAFF.

The chain couples TRBV29-1 to TRBJ1-5; D gene uncertain. This CDR3 has 13 amino acids. Germline CDR1 reads SQVTM; CDR2 reads ANQGSEA. Trimming shortened V by 5 bases and J by 3 bases, and 11 bases separated the two germline ends. Written as DNA, the CDR3 is TGCAGCGTTCTTCCGGGAGTCAATCAGCCCCAGCATTTT. Its protein is CSVLPGVNQPQHF.

The rearrangement joins TRBV27 to TRBJ2-1, with 12 bases aligning to TRBD1. Germline CDR1 is MNHEY and CDR2 is SMNVEV (reference sequence). Losses at the gene ends were 2 bases for V and 2 bases for J; bases not matched to a gene: 13. The CDR3 totals 20 residues. CDR3 in DNA: TGTGCCAGCAGTTTAGGGACAGGGGGCTGGGGGGAGGGACCCTACAATGAGCAGTTCTTC. Its translation is CASSLGTGGWGEGPYNEQFF.

The chain recombines TRBV6-2 or TRBV6-3 with TRBJ2-7; D is uncertain. Germline V CDR1 and CDR2: MNHEY, SVGEGT. This CDR3 spans 11 amino acids. V lost 3 bases to trimming and J lost 6 bases, with 6 bases between them. The CDR3 loop is CASSYTGEQYF. The CDR3 nucleotides are TGTGCCAGCAGTTATACCGGCGAGCAGTACTTC.

The chain carries TRBV6-5 and TRBJ2-1, with 10 bases that match TRBD1. Unmatched junction bases numbered 8, after V lost 7 bases and J lost 8 bases. The CDR3 loop spans 14 amino acids. Germline lookup yields CDR1 MNHEY and CDR2 SVGAGI. CDR3 DNA sequence: TGTGCCAGCACCACCGGGACAGGGGCGGATGAGCAGTTCTTC. It specifies CASTTGTGADEQFF.

This chain joins TRBV10-3 and TRBJ1-5; D is undetermined. In germline, CDR1 is ENHRY, CDR2 SYGVKD. The CDR3 is 14 residues long. Trimming cost V 4 bases and J 2 bases, with 9 bases left between them. CDR3: CAISAGNRNQPQHF. DNA for the CDR3: TGTGCCATCAGTGCGGGGAACCGCAATCAGCCCCAGCATTTT.

The chain links TRBV28 to TRBJ2-2; the match to TRBD1 covers 9 bases. Germline V CDR1 and CDR2: MDHEN, SYDVKM. There are 18 residues in the CDR3. Germline trimming cut 5 bases from V and 3 bases from J; bases unmatched to any gene: 13. CDR3 sequence reads: CASSTRRGQGMDTGELFF. CDR3 in DNA: TGTGCCAGCAGTACCCGAAGGGGACAGGGAATGGACACCGGGGAGCTGTTTTTT.

The CDR3 sequence: CASSNPRGYEQYF. In DNA form, the CDR3 reads TGTGCCAGCAGTAACCCCCGGGGATACGAGCAGTACTTC. The gene calls are TRBV2 and TRBJ2-7; perhaps TRBD2 as D (5 bases). Trimming took off 5 bases at V and 4 bases at J, with 12 bases between the two ends. Germline assignment: CDR1 SNHLY and CDR2 FYNNEI. The CDR3 sequence is 13 residues long.

The chain employs TRBV15 and TRBJ1-4; D not certain. V was trimmed by 7 bases and J by 5 bases, leaving 11 bases between them. The CDR3 has 13 amino acids. Germline V CDR1 and CDR2: LNHNV, YYDKDF (reference sequence). CDR3 sequence reads: CATKSRRNEKLFF. In DNA form, the CDR3 reads TGTGCCACCAAATCACGGAGGAATGAAAAACTGTTTTTT.

The chain uses TRBV3-1 (or the pseudogene TRBV3-2) and TRBJ1-2; D is undetermined. Looked up from germline, CDR1 is LGHDT and CDR2 is YNNKEL (reference sequence). The CDR3 totals 11 residues. V lost 0 bases to trimming and J lost 7 bases, with 3 bases between them. Here the CDR3 DNA reads TGTGCCAGCAGCCAAGATATTGGCTACACCTTC. It encodes CASSQDIGYTF.

The chain links TRBV18 to TRBJ2-7; unclear D gene. Germline CDR1 reads KGHSH; CDR2 reads LQKENI. With 1 base removed from V and 5 bases from J, the gap between germline ends came to 12 bases. The CDR3 runs to 14 residues. This CDR3 is CASSPLAVKNEQYF. The CDR3 DNA reads TGTGCCAGCTCACCACTTGCGGTAAAAAACGAGCAGTACTTC.